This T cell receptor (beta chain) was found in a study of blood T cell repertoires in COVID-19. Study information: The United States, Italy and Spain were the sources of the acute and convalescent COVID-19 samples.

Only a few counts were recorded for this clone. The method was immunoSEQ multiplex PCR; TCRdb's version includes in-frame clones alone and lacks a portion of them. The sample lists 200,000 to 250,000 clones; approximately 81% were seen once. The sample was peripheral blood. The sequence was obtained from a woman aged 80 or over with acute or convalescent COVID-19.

The CDR3 region is CATSEGGANTGELFF. In DNA, the CDR3 is TGTGCCACCAGTGAAGGGGGGGCTAACACCGGGGAGCTGTTTTTT. The chain uses TRBV24-1 and TRBJ2-2; possibly TRBD2 for D (7 bases). Per the germline V gene, CDR1 is KGHDR and CDR2 is SFDVKD. The V gene lost 4 bases and the J gene lost 2 bases, with 10 bases spanning the gap. The CDR3 is made up of 15 amino acids.